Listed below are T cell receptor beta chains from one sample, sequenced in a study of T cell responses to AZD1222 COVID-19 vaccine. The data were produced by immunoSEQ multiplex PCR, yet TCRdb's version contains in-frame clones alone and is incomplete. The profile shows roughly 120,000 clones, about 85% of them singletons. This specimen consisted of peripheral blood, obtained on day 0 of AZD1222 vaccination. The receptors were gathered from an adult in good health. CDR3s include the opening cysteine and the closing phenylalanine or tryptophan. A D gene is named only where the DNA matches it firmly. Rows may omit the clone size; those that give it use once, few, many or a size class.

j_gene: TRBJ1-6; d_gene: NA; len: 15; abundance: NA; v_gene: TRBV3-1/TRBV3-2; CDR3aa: CASSQDGGRDSPLHF; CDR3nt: TGTGCCAGCAGCCAAGACGGAGGGCGAGATTCACCCCTCCACTTT
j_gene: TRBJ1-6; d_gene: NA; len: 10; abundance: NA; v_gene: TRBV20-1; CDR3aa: CSADNSPLHF; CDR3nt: TGCAGTGCAGATAATTCACCCCTCCACTTT
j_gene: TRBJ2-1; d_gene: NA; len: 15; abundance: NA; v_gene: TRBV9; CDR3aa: CASSVDLSSYNEQFF; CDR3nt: TGTGCCAGCAGCGTAGATTTGAGCTCCTACAATGAGCAGTTCTTC
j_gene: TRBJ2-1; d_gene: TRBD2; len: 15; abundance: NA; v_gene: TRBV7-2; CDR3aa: CASSPSSVAGYEQFF; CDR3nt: TGTGCCAGCAGCCCTAGCTCGGTAGCGGGGTATGAGCAGTTCTTC
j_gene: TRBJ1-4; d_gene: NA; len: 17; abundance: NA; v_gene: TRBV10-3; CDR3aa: CAISGGRDDRANEKLFF; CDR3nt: TGTGCCATCAGTGGGGGCAGGGATGATAGAGCTAATGAAAAACTGTTTTTT
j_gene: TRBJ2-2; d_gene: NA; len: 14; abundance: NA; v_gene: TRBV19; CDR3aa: CASRPYINTGELFF; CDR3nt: TGTGCCAGTAGGCCGTACATTAACACCGGGGAGCTGTTTTTT
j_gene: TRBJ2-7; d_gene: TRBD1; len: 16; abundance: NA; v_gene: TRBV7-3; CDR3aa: CASSIKDRANPYEQYF; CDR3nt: TGTGCCAGCAGCATAAAGGACAGGGCCAATCCCTACGAGCAGTACTTC
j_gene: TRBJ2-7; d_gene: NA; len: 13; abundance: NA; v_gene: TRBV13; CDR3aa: CASSSAKYSEQYF; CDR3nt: TGTGCCAGCAGCTCCGCCAAATACTCCGAGCAGTACTTC
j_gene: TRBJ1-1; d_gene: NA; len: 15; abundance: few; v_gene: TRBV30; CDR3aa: CAWIPRVAMNTEAFF; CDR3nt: TGTGCCTGGATTCCCAGGGTAGCCATGAACACTGAAGCTTTCTTT
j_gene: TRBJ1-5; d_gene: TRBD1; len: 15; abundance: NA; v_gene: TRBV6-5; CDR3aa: CASRPRQGMDQPQHF; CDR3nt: TGTGCCAGCAGACCCAGACAGGGAATGGATCAGCCCCAGCATTTT
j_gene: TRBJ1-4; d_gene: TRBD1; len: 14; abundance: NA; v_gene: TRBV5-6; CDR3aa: CASSEQGVNEKLFF; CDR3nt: TGTGCCAGCAGCGAACAGGGGGTCAATGAAAAACTGTTTTTT
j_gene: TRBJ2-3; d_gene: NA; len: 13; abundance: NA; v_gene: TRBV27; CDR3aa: CASSFIDTDTQYF; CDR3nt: TGTGCCAGCAGTTTCATAGACACAGATACGCAGTATTTT
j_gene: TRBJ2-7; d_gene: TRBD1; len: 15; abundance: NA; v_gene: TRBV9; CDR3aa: CASSASTGMTYEQYF; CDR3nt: TGTGCCAGCAGCGCTTCGACAGGGATGACCTACGAGCAGTACTTC
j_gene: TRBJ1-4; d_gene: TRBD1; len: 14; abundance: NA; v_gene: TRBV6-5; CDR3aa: CASRAGTGGEKLFF; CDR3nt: TGTGCCAGCAGGGCTGGGACAGGGGGGGAAAAACTGTTTTTT
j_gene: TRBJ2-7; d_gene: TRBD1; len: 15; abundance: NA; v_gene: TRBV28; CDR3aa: CASSLTGTGSYEQYF; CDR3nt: TGTGCCAGCAGTCTGACTGGGACAGGGAGCTACGAGCAGTACTTC
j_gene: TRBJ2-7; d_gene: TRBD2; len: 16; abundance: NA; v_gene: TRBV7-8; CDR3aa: CASSPTGRAGVVGQYF; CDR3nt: TGTGCCAGCAGCCCAACCGGGCGAGCGGGGGTCGTCGGGCAGTACTTC